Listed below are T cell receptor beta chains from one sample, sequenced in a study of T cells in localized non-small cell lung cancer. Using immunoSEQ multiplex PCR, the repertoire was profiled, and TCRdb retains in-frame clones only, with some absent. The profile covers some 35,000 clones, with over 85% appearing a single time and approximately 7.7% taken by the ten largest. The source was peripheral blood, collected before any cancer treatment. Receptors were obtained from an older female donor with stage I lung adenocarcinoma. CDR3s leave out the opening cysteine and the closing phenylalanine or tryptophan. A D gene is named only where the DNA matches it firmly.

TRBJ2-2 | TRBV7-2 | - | ASSFNTGELF
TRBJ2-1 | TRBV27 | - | ASSLSDWHRNEQF
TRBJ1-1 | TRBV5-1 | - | ASSLAPGQMNTEAF
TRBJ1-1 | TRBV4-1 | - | ASSQGAPNTEAF
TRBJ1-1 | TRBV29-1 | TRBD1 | SVRTGEANTEAF
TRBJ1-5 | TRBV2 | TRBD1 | ASRGGQASNQPQH
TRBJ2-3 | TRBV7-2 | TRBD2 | ASSSQPGLAGDTQY
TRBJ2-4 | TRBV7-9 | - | ASSPELTAKNIQY
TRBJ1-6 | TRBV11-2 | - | ASSLGRVRVSPLH
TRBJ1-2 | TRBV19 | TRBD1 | ASSITGQGAFYGYT
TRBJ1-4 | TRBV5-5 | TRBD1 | ASSPRGQGERANEKLF
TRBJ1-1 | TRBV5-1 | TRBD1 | ASQGAEKNTEAF
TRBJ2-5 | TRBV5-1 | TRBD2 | ASTLAGGETQY
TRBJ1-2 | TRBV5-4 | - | ASSPEAPRGYGYT
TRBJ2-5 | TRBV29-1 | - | SDLGFRETQY